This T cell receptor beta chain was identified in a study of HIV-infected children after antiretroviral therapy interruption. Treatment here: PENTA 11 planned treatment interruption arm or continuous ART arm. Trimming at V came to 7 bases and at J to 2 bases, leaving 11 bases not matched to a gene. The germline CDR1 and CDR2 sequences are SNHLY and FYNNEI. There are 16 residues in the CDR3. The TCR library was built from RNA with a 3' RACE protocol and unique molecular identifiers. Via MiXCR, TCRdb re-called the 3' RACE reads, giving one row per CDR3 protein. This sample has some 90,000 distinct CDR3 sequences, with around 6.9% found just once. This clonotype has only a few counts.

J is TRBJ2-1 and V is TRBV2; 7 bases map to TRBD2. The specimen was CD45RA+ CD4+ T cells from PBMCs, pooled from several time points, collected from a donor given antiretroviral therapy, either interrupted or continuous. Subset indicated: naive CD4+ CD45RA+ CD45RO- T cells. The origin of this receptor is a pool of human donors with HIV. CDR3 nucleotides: TGTGCCAGCACCCCCGTAGGGAGCGGGGCCTACAATGAGCAGTTCTTC. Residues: CASTPVGSGAYNEQFF.